Sequencing of this TCR beta chain was carried out in a study of vaccination effects on CD4 cells after COVID-19. Study summary: The median interval between the second dose and post-vaccine sampling was 72 days.

Per the germline V gene, CDR1 is SGHDT and CDR2 is YYEEEE. The CDR3 totals 13 residues. Trimming took 4 bases from V and 2 from J, leaving 9 bases between them. Method: immunoSEQ multiplex PCR; TCRdb's copy keeps in-frame clones and lacks some. The sample includes tens of thousands of clones, less than 80% of them seen just once. With respect to this clone: What it recognizes is unknown.

Isolating CD4+ T cells followed 9 to 10 days of culture. Two-dose vaccination with either BNT162b2 or mRNA-1273 was given to the participants. The clonotype comes from a human donor who received a COVID-19 vaccine. This chain joins TRBV5-6 and TRBJ1-2; D uncertain. Sample: CD4+ T cells from PBMCs cultured without peptide, taken after COVID-19 vaccination. DNA for the CDR3: TGTGCCAGCAGCCCGGACGGGAACTATGGCTACACCTTC. As protein: CASSPDGNYGYTF.